This TCR beta chain was captured by sequencing in a study of T cells in Graves' hyperthyroidism and ophthalmopathy (dated by TCRdb to about 2019). Broadly, across the study: Peripheral blood samples were taken at the time of initial diagnosis, prior to any treatment. In more than 5 Graves' hyperthyroidism patients, the study also compared T-cell repertoires from thyroid tissue with T-cell repertoires from blood. A discovery cohort of about 100 patients, approximately 44 with Graves' ophthalmopathy and 57 with stable Graves' hyperthyroidism, was used to find distinguishing TCR V-J signatures. Following sampling, methimazole starting at 30 mg daily was given to hyperthyroidism patients, and high-dose intravenous methylprednisolone was given to ophthalmopathy patients. Whether ophthalmopathy could be predicted prospectively was tested in an independent validation cohort made up of 18 to 20 hyperthyroidism patients plus 17 patients who later progressed to ophthalmopathy. The 90 to 100 discovery patients were randomly divided into training and test sets at a 7:3 ratio. TCR Vbeta CDR3 sequencing of roughly 140 peripheral blood samples (43 ophthalmopathy, 75 or so hyperthyroidism and around 17 progressor patients) is reported in the paper.

Ophthalmopathy patients had moderately to severely active disease, Clinical Activity Score of at least 3, NOSPECS grade of at least 4, and duration under 3 months. Exclusion was applied to patients with uncontrolled infections, other autoimmune diseases, pregnancy or lactation. Diagnoses were based on clinical symptoms, serum thyroxine and TRAb, thyroid ultrasound and orbital computed tomography. PBMCs were separated from around 9.1 ml of fresh peripheral blood using Ficoll-Paque density gradient centrifugation. Total RNA was extracted using Trizol reagent, and RNA quality was assessed on an Agilent 2100 Bioanalyzer. Study-level results and caveats: Blood samples also contained most of the expanded thyroid clonotypes (frequency above 0.001), which suggests that blood repertoires may reflect thyroid immune responses. In validation, progression to ophthalmopathy was predicted by the model with 70.59% sensitivity and approximately 78% specificity, a median of around 6.5 months before onset. No statistical method was used to set the sample size in advance, and investigators knew the group allocation. A model built on a 13 V-J signature distinguished ophthalmopathy from stable hyperthyroidism, reaching 87.88% sensitivity and 81% to 83% specificity in cross-validation and 80%/75% in testing.

This clonotype has just a few counts. The antigen it recognizes is unknown. No clone much larger than this one lies a single base away; base qualities are absent. Trimming leaves V shorter by 0 bases and J shorter by 12 bases, with the junction holding 6 bases beyond the gene matches. Measured from the cysteine to the phenylalanine, the CDR3 is 15 residues long. The sequence is cut down to CDR3 DNA, 45 bases in frame from base 1. In the germline V gene (reference sequence), CDR1 corresponds to WNHNN and CDR2 to SYGVQD. TCR beta CDR3 regions were amplified from RNA transcripts. The TCR CDR3 was subjected to a first round of RT-PCR using the HTBI primer set and the Qiagen OneStep RT-PCR kit. A second multiplex PCR round built the libraries, followed by size selection and purification. Paired-end sequencing of the libraries was performed with 100 bp reads on an Illumina HiSeq2000. Under the source paper's analysis protocol: SOAPnuke was used to process the raw data, with reads discarded if the reads contained adapters or uncalled bases, had a mean Phred below 15, or lacked an exact constant-primer or identifier match. High-quality paired reads were merged using COPE v1.2.5, and each unique nucleotide sequence was defined as a clonotype. MiTCR v1.1 was used to align the clonotypes against IMGT TRBV, TRBD and TRBJ reference segments. Only V-J combinations with frequency above 0.0001, covering 99% to 99.2% of repertoires, were analysed. The TCS score was defined as the ratio of F50 (clonal expansion) to E x V (chaos), calculated using BLOSUM62-based TCRdist between CDR3 peptides within each V-J. Welch's t-statistics and random forest reduced fewer than 600 V-J features to roughly 13, which were used in a naive Bayes classifier (R e1071). TCRdb passed the public sequencing reads through fastp at Q25 and MiXCR, retaining productive beta sequences. For every CDR3 protein sequence, its rows merge into one entry that carries the most common genes and DNA. TCRdb, not the authors, supplied the V and J calls. This sample holds hundreds of thousands of distinct CDR3 sequences; roughly 14% were observed only once. Together, the top ten hold less than 15% of the sample.

The TCR was taken from a man aged 18 to 30 with Graves' ophthalmopathy. Recombination connected TRBV10-1 to TRBJ1-6; 9 bases in between match TRBD1. Sequenced: blood. This receptor carries the CDR3 CASSESGQGTGPLHF. The DNA sequence follows: TGCGCCAGCAGTGAGTCGGGACAGGGTACTGGACCCCTCCACTTT.